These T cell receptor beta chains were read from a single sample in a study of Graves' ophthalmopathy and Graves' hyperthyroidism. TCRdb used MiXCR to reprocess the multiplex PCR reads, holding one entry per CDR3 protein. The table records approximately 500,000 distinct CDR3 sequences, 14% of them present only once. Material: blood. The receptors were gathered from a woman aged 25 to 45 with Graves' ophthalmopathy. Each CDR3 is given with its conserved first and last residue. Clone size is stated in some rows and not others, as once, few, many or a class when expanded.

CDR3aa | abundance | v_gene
CASKGLLSTGELFF | - | TRBV6-1
CASREGTGGLSGANVLTF | many | TRBV6-1
CSARWSFSGNTIYF | many | TRBV20-1
CATSNPGTYQPQHF | many | TRBV15
CASSRAVQNTDPTGQPQHF | - | TRBV4-1
CASSLLGDRGPYSNQPQHF | - | TRBV27
CASSQFGTANTEAFF | few | TRBV14
CASSFLAVYEQYF | few | TRBV11-2
CASSHQGGWTEAFF | many | TRBV6-1
CATSTDSSGANVLTF | many | TRBV15
CASSYSDFGQSHYEQYF | many | TRBV6-2/TRBV6-3
CASSPRDGSRQPQHF | many | TRBV27
CASSQTGTSGRENIQYF | many | TRBV4-1
CATPPEVYEQYF | few | TRBV5-1
CASSLQGPGELFF | many | TRBV11-1
CASGNEQYF | many | TRBV27
CASGPLASYEQYF | many | TRBV28
CASRDSGGNSPLHF | many | TRBV2
CASSRGTSGTDTQYF | - | TRBV9
CASSLLTRELGRLGELFF | few | TRBV28
CASRATGAMGAFF | - | TRBV19
CASKTGTGGNEQYF | - | TRBV2
CASSEERVNYGYTF | many | TRBV6-1
CASRGGTQQETQYF | many | TRBV6-2/TRBV6-3
CATSASRAADLGETQYF | - | TRBV24-1
CASSYSQIGYDTEAFF | - | TRBV6-5
CASSIPNPSGNQPQHF | - | TRBV19
CASRAGDSYEQYF | many | TRBV2
CASSEYGSLGTGELFF | few | TRBV2
CASSYSYRASQNIQYF | many | TRBV6-5
CSVGSRDTAHNYGYTF | many | TRBV29-1
CASSSGTGYWNIQYF | many | TRBV12-3/TRBV12-4
CASSYRQGYEQYF | many | TRBV6-5
CSARDGGTSSYNSPLHF | many | TRBV20-1
CASSSIQETQYF | many | TRBV28